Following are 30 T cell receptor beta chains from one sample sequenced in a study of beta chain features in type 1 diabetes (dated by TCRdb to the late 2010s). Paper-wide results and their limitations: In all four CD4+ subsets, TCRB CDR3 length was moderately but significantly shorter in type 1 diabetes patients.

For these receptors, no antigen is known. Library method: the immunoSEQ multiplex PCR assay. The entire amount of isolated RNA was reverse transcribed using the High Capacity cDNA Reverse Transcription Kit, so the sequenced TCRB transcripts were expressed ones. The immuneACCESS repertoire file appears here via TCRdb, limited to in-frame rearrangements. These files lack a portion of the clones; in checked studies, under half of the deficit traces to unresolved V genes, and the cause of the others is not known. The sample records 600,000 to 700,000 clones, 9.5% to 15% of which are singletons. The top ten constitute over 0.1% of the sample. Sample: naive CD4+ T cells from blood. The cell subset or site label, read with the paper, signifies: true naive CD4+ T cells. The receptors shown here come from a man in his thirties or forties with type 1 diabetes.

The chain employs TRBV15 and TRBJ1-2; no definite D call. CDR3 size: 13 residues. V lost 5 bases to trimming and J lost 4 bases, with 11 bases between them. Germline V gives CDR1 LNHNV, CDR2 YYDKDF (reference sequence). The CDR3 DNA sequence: TGTGCCACCAGCCCCCGCGGACCCTATGGCTACACCTTC. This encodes CATSPRGPYGYTF.

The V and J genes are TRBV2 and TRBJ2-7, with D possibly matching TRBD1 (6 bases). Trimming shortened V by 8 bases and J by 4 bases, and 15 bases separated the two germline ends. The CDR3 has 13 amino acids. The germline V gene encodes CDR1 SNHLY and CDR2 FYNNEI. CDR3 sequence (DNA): TGTGCCAGCCAGACAGGCGTTACATACGAGCAGTACTTC. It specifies CASQTGVTYEQYF.

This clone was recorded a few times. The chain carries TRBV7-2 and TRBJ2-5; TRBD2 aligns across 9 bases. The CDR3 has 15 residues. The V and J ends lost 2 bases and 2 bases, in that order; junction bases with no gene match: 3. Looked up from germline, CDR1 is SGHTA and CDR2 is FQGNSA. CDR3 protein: CASSLPAGGQETQYF. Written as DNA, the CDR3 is TGTGCCAGCAGCTTACCAGCGGGGGGTCAAGAGACCCAGTACTTC.

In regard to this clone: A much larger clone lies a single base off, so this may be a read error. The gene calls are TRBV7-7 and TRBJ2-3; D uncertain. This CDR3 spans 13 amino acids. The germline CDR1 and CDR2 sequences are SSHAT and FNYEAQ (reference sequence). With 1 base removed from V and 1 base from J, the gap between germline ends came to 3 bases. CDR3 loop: CASSLEGTDTQYF. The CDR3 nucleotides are TGTGCCAGCAGCTTAGAAGGCACAGATACGCAGTATTTT. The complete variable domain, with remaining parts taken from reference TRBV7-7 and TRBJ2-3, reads GAGVSQSPRYKVTKRGQDVTLRCDPISSHATLYWYQQALGQGPEFLTYFNYEAQPDKSGLPSDRFSAERPEGSISTLTIQRTEQRDSAMYRCASSLEGTDTQYFGPGTRLTVL.

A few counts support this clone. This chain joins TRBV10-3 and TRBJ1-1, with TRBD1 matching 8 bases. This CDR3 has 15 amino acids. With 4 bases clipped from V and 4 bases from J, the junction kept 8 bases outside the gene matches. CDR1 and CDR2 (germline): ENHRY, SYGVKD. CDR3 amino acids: CAISAQTGVGTEAFF. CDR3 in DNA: TGTGCCATCAGTGCCCAGACAGGGGTCGGCACTGAAGCTTTCTTT.

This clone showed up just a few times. The CDR3 loop reads CAIRSTGNTGELFF. CDR3 in DNA: TGTGCCATCAGATCGACAGGCAACACCGGGGAGCTGTTTTTT. V gene TRBV10-3 combines with J gene TRBJ2-2; D is perhaps TRBD1 (6 bases). The CDR3 is made up of 14 amino acids. Germline V gene lookup returns CDR1 ENHRY and CDR2 SYGVKD. Trimming shortened V by 6 bases and J by 2 bases, and 10 bases separated the two germline ends.

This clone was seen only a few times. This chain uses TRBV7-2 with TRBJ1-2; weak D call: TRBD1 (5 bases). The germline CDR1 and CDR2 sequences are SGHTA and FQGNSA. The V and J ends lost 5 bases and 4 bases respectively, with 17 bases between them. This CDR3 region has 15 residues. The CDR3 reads CASSLVGVVGYGYTF. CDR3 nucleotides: TGTGCCAGCAGCCTGGTGGGGGTAGTAGGCTATGGCTACACCTTC.

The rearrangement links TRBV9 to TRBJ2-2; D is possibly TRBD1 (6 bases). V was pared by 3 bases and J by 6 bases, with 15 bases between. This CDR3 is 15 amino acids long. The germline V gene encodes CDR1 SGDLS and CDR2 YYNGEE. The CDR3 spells CASSEWGLGAGELFF. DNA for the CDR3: TGTGCCAGCAGCGAATGGGGGCTCGGCGCCGGGGAGCTGTTTTTT.

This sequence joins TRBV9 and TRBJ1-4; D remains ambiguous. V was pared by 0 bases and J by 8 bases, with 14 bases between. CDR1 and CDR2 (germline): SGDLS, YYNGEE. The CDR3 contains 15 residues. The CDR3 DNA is TGTGCCAGCAGCGTAGGTGTGGAGGGCTACGAAAAACTGTTTTTT. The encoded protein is CASSVGVEGYEKLFF.

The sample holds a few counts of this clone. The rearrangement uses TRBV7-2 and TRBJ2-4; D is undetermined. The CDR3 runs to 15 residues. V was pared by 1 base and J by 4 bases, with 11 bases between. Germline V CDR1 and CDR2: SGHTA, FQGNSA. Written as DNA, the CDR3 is TGTGCCAGCAGCTTAGAAATTGGCTTTAAAAACATTCAGTACTTC. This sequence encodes CASSLEIGFKNIQYF. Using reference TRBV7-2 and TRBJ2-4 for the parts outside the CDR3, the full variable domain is GAGVSQSPSNKVTEKGKDVELRCDPISGHTALYWYRQSLGQGLEFLIYFQGNSAPDKSGLPSDRFSAERTGGSVSTLTIQRTQQEDSAVYLCASSLEIGFKNIQYFGAGTRLSVL.

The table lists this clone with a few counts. The CDR3 sequence is CASSLVRTSGSEQFF. In DNA form, the CDR3 reads TGTGCCAGCAGCTTAGTGCGGACTAGCGGAAGTGAGCAGTTCTTC. V gene TRBV7-8 combines with J gene TRBJ2-1; TRBD2 matches 10 bases. From germline, CDR1 is SGHVS and CDR2 FQNEAQ. Trimming took 1 base from V and 9 from J; bases not matched to a gene: 6. The CDR3 runs to 15 residues.

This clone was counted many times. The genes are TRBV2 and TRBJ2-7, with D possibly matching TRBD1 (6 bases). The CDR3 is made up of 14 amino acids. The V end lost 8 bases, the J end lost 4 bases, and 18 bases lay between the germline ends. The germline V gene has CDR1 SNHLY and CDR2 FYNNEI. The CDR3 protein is CASADRSTRYEQYF. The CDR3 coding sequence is TGTGCCAGCGCAGACAGGTCTACTCGTTACGAGCAGTACTTC.

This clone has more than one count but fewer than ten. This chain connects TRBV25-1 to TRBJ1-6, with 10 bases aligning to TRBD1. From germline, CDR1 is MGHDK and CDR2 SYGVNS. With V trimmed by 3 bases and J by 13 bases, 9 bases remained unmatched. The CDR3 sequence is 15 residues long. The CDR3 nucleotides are TGTGCCAGCAGTGATTCGGGACAGGGGCCCTCGCCCCTCCACTTT. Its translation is CASSDSGQGPSPLHF.

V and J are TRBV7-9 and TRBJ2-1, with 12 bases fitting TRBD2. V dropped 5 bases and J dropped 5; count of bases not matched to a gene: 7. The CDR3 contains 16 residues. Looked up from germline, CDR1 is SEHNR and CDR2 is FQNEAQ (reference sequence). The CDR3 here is CASSVTSGGIHNEQFF. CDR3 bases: TGTGCCAGCAGCGTTACTAGCGGGGGGATTCACAATGAGCAGTTCTTC.

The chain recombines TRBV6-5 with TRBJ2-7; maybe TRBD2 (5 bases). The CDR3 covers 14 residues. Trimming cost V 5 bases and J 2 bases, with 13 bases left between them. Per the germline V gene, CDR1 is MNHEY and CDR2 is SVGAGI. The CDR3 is CASSGGRATYEQYF. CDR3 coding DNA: TGTGCCAGCAGTGGAGGCAGAGCGACCTACGAGCAGTACTTC.

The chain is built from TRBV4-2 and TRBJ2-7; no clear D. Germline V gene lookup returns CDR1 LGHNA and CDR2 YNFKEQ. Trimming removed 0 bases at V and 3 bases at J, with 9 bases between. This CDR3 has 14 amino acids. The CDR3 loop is CASSQELEDYEQYF. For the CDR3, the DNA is TGTGCCAGCAGCCAAGAGCTAGAGGACTACGAGCAGTACTTC.

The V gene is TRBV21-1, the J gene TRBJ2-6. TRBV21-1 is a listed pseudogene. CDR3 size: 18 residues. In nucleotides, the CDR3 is TGTGCCAGCAGCAAAGCAGTCCCGGGCATAACTGGGGCCAACGTCCTGACTTTC. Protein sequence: CASSKAVPGITGANVLTF.

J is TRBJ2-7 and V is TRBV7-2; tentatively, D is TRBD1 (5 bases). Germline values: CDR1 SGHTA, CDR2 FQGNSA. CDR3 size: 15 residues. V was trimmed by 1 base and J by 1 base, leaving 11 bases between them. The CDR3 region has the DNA TGTGCCAGCAGCTTAGTAGGGCAGGGATCCTACGAGCAGTACTTC. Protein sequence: CASSLVGQGSYEQYF.

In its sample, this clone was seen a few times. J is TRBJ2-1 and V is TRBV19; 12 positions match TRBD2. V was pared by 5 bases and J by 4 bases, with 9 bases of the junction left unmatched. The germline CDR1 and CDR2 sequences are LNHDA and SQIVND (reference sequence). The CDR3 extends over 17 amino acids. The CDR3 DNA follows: TGTGCCAGTAGTCAGGACCACGGACTAGCGGGGTACAATGAGCAGTTCTTC. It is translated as CASSQDHGLAGYNEQFF.

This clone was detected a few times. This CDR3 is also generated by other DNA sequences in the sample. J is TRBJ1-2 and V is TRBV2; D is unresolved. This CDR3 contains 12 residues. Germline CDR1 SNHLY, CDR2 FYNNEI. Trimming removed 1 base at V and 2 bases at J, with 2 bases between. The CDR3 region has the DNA TGTGCCAGCAGTGAAGACAACTATGGCTACACCTTC. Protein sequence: CASSEDNYGYTF.

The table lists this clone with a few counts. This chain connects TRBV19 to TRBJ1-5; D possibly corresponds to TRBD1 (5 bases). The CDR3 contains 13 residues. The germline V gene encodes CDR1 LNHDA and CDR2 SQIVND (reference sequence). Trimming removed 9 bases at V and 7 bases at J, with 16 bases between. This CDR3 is CASHEGIRQPQHF. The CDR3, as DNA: TGTGCCAGCCACGAGGGGATCCGGCAGCCCCAGCATTTT.

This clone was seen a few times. Written as DNA, the CDR3 is TGCGCCAGCAGCCAACCGACAGGGGGCTACGAGCAGTACTTC. Protein: CASSQPTGGYEQYF. The gene calls are TRBV4-3 and TRBJ2-7; 9 nucleotides match TRBD1. Unmatched junction bases numbered 2, after V lost 2 bases and J lost 3 bases. Germline V gene sequence: CDR1 LGHNA, CDR2 YSLEER. This CDR3 region has 14 residues.

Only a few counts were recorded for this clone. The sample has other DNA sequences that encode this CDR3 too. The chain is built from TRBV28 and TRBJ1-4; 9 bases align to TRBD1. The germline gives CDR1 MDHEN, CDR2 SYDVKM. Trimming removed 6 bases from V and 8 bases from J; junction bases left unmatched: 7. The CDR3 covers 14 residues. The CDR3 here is CASSPGQGTEKLFF. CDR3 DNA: TGTGCCAGCAGCCCGGGACAGGGCACAGAAAAACTGTTTTTT.

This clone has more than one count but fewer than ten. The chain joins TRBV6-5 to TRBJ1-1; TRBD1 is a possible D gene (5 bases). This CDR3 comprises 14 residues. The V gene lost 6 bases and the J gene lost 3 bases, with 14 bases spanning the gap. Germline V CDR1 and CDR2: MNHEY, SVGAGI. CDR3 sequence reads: CASSPGRVYTEAFF. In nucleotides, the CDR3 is TGTGCCAGCAGCCCAGGGAGAGTGTACACTGAAGCTTTCTTT.

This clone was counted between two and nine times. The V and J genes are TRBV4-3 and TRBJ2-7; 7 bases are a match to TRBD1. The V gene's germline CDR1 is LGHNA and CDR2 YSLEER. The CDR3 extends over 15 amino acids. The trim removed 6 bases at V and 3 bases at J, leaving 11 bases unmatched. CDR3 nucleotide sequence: TGCGCCAGCAGTCGAACCGGGACAGAGTACTACGAGCAGTACTTC. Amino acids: CASSRTGTEYYEQYF.

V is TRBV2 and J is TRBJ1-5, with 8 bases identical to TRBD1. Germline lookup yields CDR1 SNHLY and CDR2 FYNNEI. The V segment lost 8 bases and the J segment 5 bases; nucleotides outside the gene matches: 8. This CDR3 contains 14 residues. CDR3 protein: CASGPYRGDQPQHF. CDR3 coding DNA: TGTGCCAGCGGGCCCTACAGGGGGGATCAGCCCCAGCATTTT.

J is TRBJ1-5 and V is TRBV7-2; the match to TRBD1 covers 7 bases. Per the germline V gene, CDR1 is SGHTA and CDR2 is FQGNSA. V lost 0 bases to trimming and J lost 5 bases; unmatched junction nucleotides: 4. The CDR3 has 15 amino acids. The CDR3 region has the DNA TGTGCCAGCAGCTTAGCCGGGACAGCCCATCAGCCCCAGCATTTT. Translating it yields CASSLAGTAHQPQHF.

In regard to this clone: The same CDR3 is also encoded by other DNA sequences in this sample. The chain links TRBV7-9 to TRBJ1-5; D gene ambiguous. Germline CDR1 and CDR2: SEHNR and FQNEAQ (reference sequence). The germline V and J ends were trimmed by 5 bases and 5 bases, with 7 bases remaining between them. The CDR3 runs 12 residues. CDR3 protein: CASSLADQPQHF. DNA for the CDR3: TGTGCCAGCAGCCTGGCCGATCAGCCCCAGCATTTT.

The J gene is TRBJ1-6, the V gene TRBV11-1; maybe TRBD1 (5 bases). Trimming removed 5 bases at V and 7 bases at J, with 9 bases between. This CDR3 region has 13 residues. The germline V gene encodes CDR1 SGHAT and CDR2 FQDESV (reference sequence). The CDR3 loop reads CASSPRQNSPLHF. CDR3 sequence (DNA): TGTGCCAGCAGCCCAAGACAGAATTCACCCCTCCACTTT.

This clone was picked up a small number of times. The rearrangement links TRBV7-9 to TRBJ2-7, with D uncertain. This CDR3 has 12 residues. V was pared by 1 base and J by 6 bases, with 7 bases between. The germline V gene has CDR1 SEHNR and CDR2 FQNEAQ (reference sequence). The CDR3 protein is CASSLDQSEQYF. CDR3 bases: TGTGCCAGCAGCTTAGACCAATCCGAGCAGTACTTC.